In its sample, the clone carrying this TCR beta chain ranks as medium-sized. Antigen: not known. The germline CDR1 and CDR2 sequences are MNHNS and SASEGT. This CDR3 contains 14 residues. V dropped 3 bases and J dropped 2 bases, with 11 bases sitting between them. These data are taken from a study of OX40 agonist ivuxolimab in advanced cancers. Study-level background: Patients received intravenous ivuxolimab every 2 weeks at 0.01 to 10 mg/kg. Partial responses occurred in three patients (one hepatocellular carcinoma, two cutaneous melanoma). Study results and limitations: The study observed clonal expansion of CD4+ and CD8+ blood T cells by week 6 at 0.1 to 3.0 mg/kg. Expanded peripheral T cells had an undetermined antigen specificity.

TCRdb keeps only in-frame clones here, not all; method: immunoSEQ multiplex PCR. In the table there are under 80,000 clones, roughly 90% of which are singletons. The V and J genes are TRBV6-1 and TRBJ2-7; D remains ambiguous. The clonotype originates from an adult with an advanced solid tumor such as melanoma, head and neck, liver or kidney cancer. The source was CD4+ or CD8+ T cells sorted from blood, collected in a trial of the OX40 agonist ivuxolimab. The CDR3 DNA follows: TGTGCCAGCAGTGAGTCAGGCGAGACCTACGAGCAGTACTTC. Amino acids: CASSESGETYEQYF.